One sample yielded the 22 T cell receptor beta chains listed below, sequenced in a study of siplizumab effects on memory and regulatory T cells. Sequenced by immunoSEQ multiplex PCR; TCRdb stores in-frame clones only, minus some. The sample contains more than 85,000 clones, 80% to 90% of which appear only once. Sample: CD4+ T cells sorted from blood. The receptor source for this set is a human donor in good health.

V is TRBV5-6 and J is TRBJ2-1; no reliable D call. The CDR3 is 12 residues long. Germline values: CDR1 SGHDT, CDR2 YYEEEE. The V end lost 0 bases, the J end lost 10 bases, and 8 bases lay between the germline ends. For the CDR3, the DNA is TGTGCCAGCAGCTTGGTGGGTTTGGAGCAGTTCTTC. It specifies CASSLVGLEQFF.

This rearrangement joins TRBV6-5 to TRBJ2-5; TRBD2 is a possible D gene (5 bases). V lost 2 bases and J lost 2, with 12 bases in between. In germline, CDR1 is MNHEY, CDR2 SVGAGI. The CDR3 runs 15 residues. The CDR3 DNA is TGTGCCAGCAGTTACAACCTAGGAGGACAAGAGACCCAGTACTTC. Its translation is CASSYNLGGQETQYF.

The V gene is TRBV5-6, the J gene TRBJ2-5; a weak D match, TRBD1 (7 bases). Trimming took off 4 bases at V and 1 base at J, with 17 bases between the two ends. Germline V gives CDR1 SGHDT, CDR2 YYEEEE. This CDR3 comprises 16 residues. DNA for the CDR3: TGTGCCAGCAGCGAAACAGGGGTCGGGGGCCAAGAGACCCAGTACTTC. It specifies CASSETGVGGQETQYF.

V and J are TRBV4-1 and TRBJ2-7; D is uncertain. Germline V gives CDR1 MGHRA, CDR2 YSYEKL. The CDR3 is 16 residues long. The V and J ends lost 1 base and 0 bases respectively, with 13 bases between them. The CDR3 region is CASSQGIASSSYEQYF. Here the CDR3 DNA reads TGCGCCAGCAGCCAAGGAATCGCTAGTTCCTCCTACGAGCAGTACTTC.

The CDR3 protein is CASSSGPSYEQYF. The CDR3 nucleotides read TGTGCCAGCAGCTCCGGGCCCTCCTACGAGCAGTACTTC. This chain uses TRBV7-9 with TRBJ2-7; D is unclear. Looked up from germline, CDR1 is SEHNR and CDR2 is FQNEAQ (reference sequence). CDR3 size: 13 residues. Trimming removed 4 bases from V and 0 bases from J, with 7 bases in between.

V usage is TRBV28 and J usage is TRBJ2-2; 8 bases agree with TRBD2. The CDR3 totals 15 residues. The V segment lost 5 bases and the J segment 4 bases; nucleotides outside the gene matches: 6. The germline gives CDR1 MDHEN, CDR2 SYDVKM. CDR3 residues: CASSPGGARTGELFF. CDR3 sequence (DNA): TGTGCCAGCAGTCCGGGGGGGGCGCGCACCGGGGAGCTGTTTTTT.

This chain joins TRBV7-3 and TRBJ2-1; 10 bases agree with TRBD2. This CDR3 region has 16 residues. The V segment lost 5 bases and the J segment 4 bases; nucleotides outside the gene matches: 8. The germline V gene has CDR1 SGHTA and CDR2 FQGTGA. The CDR3 nucleotides read TGTGCCAGCAGCGATCTAGCGGGAGTTTCTTACAATGAGCAGTTCTTC. Translated: CASSDLAGVSYNEQFF. Filled out from reference TRBV7-3 and TRBJ2-1, the complete variable domain reads GAGVSQTPSNKVTEKGKYVELRCDPISGHTALYWYRQSLGQGPEFLIYFQGTGAADDSGLPNDRFFAVRPEGSVSTLKIQRTERGDSAVYLCASSDLAGVSYNEQFFGPGTRLTVL.

The rearrangement joins TRBV11-2 to TRBJ2-7, with a tentative D call TRBD1 (5 bases). The CDR3 extends over 15 amino acids. Germline CDR1 and CDR2: SGHAT and FQNNGV. The germline V and J ends were trimmed by 4 bases and 5 bases, with 18 bases remaining between them. The CDR3 loop is CASSSPQGKVHEQYF. The CDR3 nucleotides read TGTGCCAGCAGCTCGCCGCAGGGCAAGGTGCACGAGCAGTACTTC.

This CDR3 reads CASSPGDGRVSNQPQHF. CDR3 bases: TGCGCCAGCAGCCCAGGAGACGGACGTGTGAGCAATCAGCCCCAGCATTTT. The J gene is TRBJ1-5, the V gene TRBV5-1, with unresolved D. With 4 bases removed from V and 1 base from J, the gap between germline ends came to 18 bases. CDR3 length: 17 amino acids. The germline V gene encodes CDR1 SGHRS and CDR2 YFSETQ.

The V call is TRBV5-1, the J call TRBJ2-7, with D tentatively TRBD1 or TRBD2 (5 bases each). Trimming stripped 1 base from V and 6 bases from J, with 17 bases between. The CDR3 covers 15 residues. The germline V gene encodes CDR1 SGHRS and CDR2 YFSETQ. This chain's CDR3 is CASSLLGLVRGEQYF. The DNA for the CDR3 is TGCGCCAGCAGCTTGTTGGGGCTAGTACGGGGCGAGCAGTACTTC.

In this sample, this clone turned up once. The J gene is TRBJ2-1, the V gene TRBV11-3; D is unclear. Germline lookup yields CDR1 SGHNT and CDR2 YENEEA. This CDR3 contains 15 residues. With 3 bases removed from V and 3 bases from J, the gap between germline ends came to 12 bases. The CDR3 DNA reads as TGTGCCAGCAGCTTGGGGTCCCTCTACTACAATGAGCAGTTCTTC. This translates into CASSLGSLYYNEQFF.

V is TRBV18 and J is TRBJ2-2, with 9 nucleotides matching TRBD2. J lost 1 base, V lost 4 bases, and 7 bases had no gene match. Germline loops: CDR1 KGHSH, CDR2 LQKENI. The CDR3 runs to 17 residues. Here the CDR3 DNA reads TGTGCCAGCTCACAGCAAGTAGCGGGAGAGAACACCGGGGAGCTGTTTTTT. Translation: CASSQQVAGENTGELFF. Full variable domain (rest looked up from reference TRBV18 and TRBJ2-2): NAGVMQNPRHLVRRRGQEARLRCSPMKGHSHVYWYRQLPEEGLKFMVYLQKENIIDESGMPKERFSAEFPKEGPSILRIQQVVRGDSAAYFCASSQQVAGENTGELFFGEGSRLTVL.

The chain employs TRBV7-9 and TRBJ2-3; D is possibly TRBD2 (5 bases). Trimming pared 6 bases from V and 1 base from J, leaving 14 bases between. CDR1 is SEHNR and CDR2 is FQNEAQ in the germline V gene (reference sequence). This CDR3 contains 15 residues. The CDR3 DNA is TGTGCCAGCAGACCTAACCGGGGAGGCACAGATACGCAGTATTTT. It specifies CASRPNRGGTDTQYF.

This clone has just a few counts. V gene TRBV19 combines with J gene TRBJ2-3; D gene uncertain. This CDR3 is 13 amino acids long. The germline gives CDR1 LNHDA, CDR2 SQIVND (reference sequence). Deletions cut 3 bases from V and 1 base from J, with 5 bases between. CDR3 protein: CASSILGTDTQYF. For the CDR3, the DNA is TGTGCCAGTAGTATCCTGGGCACAGATACGCAGTATTTT.

The genes are TRBV7-2 and TRBJ2-5; the match to TRBD1 covers 7 bases. The CDR3 covers 15 residues. The germline CDR1 and CDR2 sequences are SGHTA and FQGNSA. The trim removed 4 bases at V and 1 base at J, leaving 6 bases unmatched. The CDR3 region is CASSSWTGSQETQYF. CDR3 bases: TGTGCCAGCAGCTCTTGGACAGGTAGCCAAGAGACCCAGTACTTC.

The chain joins TRBV4-2 to TRBJ2-1; 15 nucleotides match TRBD2. V lost 0 bases to trimming and J lost 9 bases; unmatched junction nucleotides: 6. Germline V CDR1 and CDR2: LGHNA, YNFKEQ. The length of the CDR3 is 17 residues. CDR3 region: CASSQDPRTSGRGEQFF. The CDR3 DNA follows: TGTGCCAGCAGCCAAGACCCCAGGACTAGCGGGAGGGGTGAGCAGTTCTTC.

This clone appeared a single time. CDR3 nucleotides: TGTGCCACCAGCAGAGTCAAGGGTGAGCAGTTCTTC. Amino acids: CATSRVKGEQFF. The chain recombines TRBV15 with TRBJ2-1; D not certain. Per germline, CDR1 LNHNV and CDR2 YYDKDF (reference sequence). V was cut by 1 base and J by 9 bases, with 7 bases left in between. CDR3 length equals 12 residues.

The rearrangement joins TRBV19 to TRBJ2-7, with D possibly matching TRBD1 (6 bases). V lost 3 bases and J lost 2, with 8 bases in between. This CDR3 is 13 amino acids long. Germline lookup yields CDR1 LNHDA and CDR2 SQIVND (reference sequence). The CDR3 nucleotides read TGTGCCAGTAGTATCCAGGGGCCCTACGAGCAGTACTTC. Amino acids: CASSIQGPYEQYF.

This chain links TRBV2 with TRBJ2-7; D call uncertain. CDR3 length equals 16 residues. V was shortened by 4 bases and J by 0 bases, with 16 bases between the two germline ends. Germline assignment: CDR1 SNHLY and CDR2 FYNNEI. The CDR3 nucleotides are TGTGCCAGCAGTGTATTATCGCAGGCACCCTCCTACGAGCAGTACTTC. Its protein is CASSVLSQAPSYEQYF.

The V and J genes are TRBV7-2 and TRBJ2-7, with 10 bases fitting TRBD2. In germline, CDR1 is SGHTA, CDR2 FQGNSA. The CDR3 extends over 14 amino acids. V dropped 3 bases and J dropped 4; count of bases not matched to a gene: 3. The CDR3 sequence is CASSFSGRVYEQYF. The CDR3 DNA reads TGTGCCAGCAGCTTCAGCGGGAGGGTTTACGAGCAGTACTTC.

J is TRBJ2-1 and V is TRBV7-3; D not resolved. V gave up 5 bases and J gave up 2 bases, with 10 bases separating them. Germline lookup yields CDR1 SGHTA and CDR2 FQGTGA. This CDR3 is built from 14 residues. The CDR3 loop is CASSPLKPYNEQFF. CDR3 DNA sequence: TGTGCCAGCAGCCCCCTGAAGCCCTACAATGAGCAGTTCTTC. Full variable domain (outside the CDR3, taken from reference TRBV7-3 and TRBJ2-1): GAGVSQTPSNKVTEKGKYVELRCDPISGHTALYWYRQSLGQGPEFLIYFQGTGAADDSGLPNDRFFAVRPEGSVSTLKIQRTERGDSAVYLCASSPLKPYNEQFFGPGTRLTVL.

The chain is built from TRBV7-2 and TRBJ2-6; unclear D gene. V was trimmed by 2 bases and J by 0 bases, leaving 5 bases between them. CDR1 is SGHTA and CDR2 is FQGNSA in the germline V gene. The CDR3 spans 15 residues. The CDR3 sequence is CASSLISSGANVLTF. Written as DNA, the CDR3 is TGTGCCAGCAGCTTAATATCCTCTGGGGCCAACGTCCTGACTTTC.